The clone carrying this TCR beta chain was seen only once. The data are from a study of Ad26.COV2.S vaccination and SARS-CoV-2 variants. The ends lost 4 bases at V and 1 base at J; junction bases unmatched: 3. This CDR3 is 15 amino acids long. Germline values: CDR1 LGHDT, CDR2 YNNKEL (reference sequence). Treatment in this sample: some 20 received Ad26.COV2.S at low or high dose, single or two shots; five or six received placebo; per-sample allocation not given. Day 63 after the first vaccine or placebo injection was the time point for sampling. The table came from immunoSEQ multiplex PCR; TCRdb's copy has only in-frame clones and leaves some out. This table holds under 250,000 clones, around 88% found once.

The rearrangement uses TRBV3-1 (or the pseudogene TRBV3-2) and TRBJ1-1, with 10 positions matching TRBD1. The material was peripheral blood, obtained in a trial of Ad26.COV2.S vaccine versus placebo. This receptor was taken from a person between 18 and 59 years old who received the Ad26.COV2.S COVID-19 vaccine or a placebo. CDR3: CASSRGDRGNTEAFF. CDR3 nucleotides: TGTGCCAGCAGCCGGGGGGACAGGGGGAACACTGAAGCTTTCTTT.